This TCR beta chain was profiled in a study of OX40 agonist ivuxolimab in advanced cancers. Study-wide context: The study treated patients with ivuxolimab, an agonistic anti-OX40 (CD134) antibody. Aged roughly 23 to 90 with a mean of about 63 years, they were 82.7% male. Eligibility admitted prior anti-PD-1, anti-PD-L1 or anti-CTLA-4 therapy; 40% to 50% had some.

A history of autoimmune disease or systemic immunosuppression excluded patients. The assay was immunoSEQ multiplex PCR, and TCRdb's table has in-frame clones only and misses some. The repertoire holds about 64,000 clones, with around 90% as singletons. CDR1 is MNHEY and CDR2 is SMNVEV in the germline V gene (reference sequence). V lost 2 bases to trimming and J lost 5 bases, with 11 bases between them. The CDR3 spans 14 residues. This material consisted of CD4+ or CD8+ T cells sorted from blood, taken in a trial of the OX40 agonist ivuxolimab. This sequence originates from an adult with an advanced solid tumor such as melanoma, head and neck, liver or kidney cancer. The chain uses TRBV27 and TRBJ2-3; D call uncertain. The CDR3 loop reads CASSLNYGKDTQYF. The CDR3 coding sequence is TGTGCCAGCAGTTTAAATTACGGCAAAGATACGCAGTATTTT.